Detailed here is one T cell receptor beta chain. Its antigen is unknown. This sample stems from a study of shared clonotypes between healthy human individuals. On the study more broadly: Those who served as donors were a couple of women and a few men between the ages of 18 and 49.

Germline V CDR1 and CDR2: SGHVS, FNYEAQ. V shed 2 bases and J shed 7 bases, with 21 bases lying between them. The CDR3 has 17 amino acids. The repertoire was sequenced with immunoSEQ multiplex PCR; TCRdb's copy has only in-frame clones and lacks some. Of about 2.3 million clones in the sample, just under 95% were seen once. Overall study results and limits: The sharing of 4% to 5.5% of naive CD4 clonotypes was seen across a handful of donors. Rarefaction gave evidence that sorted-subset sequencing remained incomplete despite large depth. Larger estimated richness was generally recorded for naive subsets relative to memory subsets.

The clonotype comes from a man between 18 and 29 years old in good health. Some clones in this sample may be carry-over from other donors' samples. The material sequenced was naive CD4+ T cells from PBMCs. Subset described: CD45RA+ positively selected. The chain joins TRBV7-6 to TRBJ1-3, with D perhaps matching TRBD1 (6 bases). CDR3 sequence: CASSLPTRDNLRNTIYF. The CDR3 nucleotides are TGTGCCAGCAGCTTACCGACCCGGGACAATCTCAGGAACACCATATATTTT.